Shown below are 28 T cell receptor beta chains from a single sample sequenced in a study of Graves' ophthalmopathy and Graves' hyperthyroidism. RNA transcripts yielded amplified TCR beta CDR3 regions. An initial RT-PCR round employing HTBI primers preceded a second-round multiplex PCR. TCRdb re-called the multiplex PCR reads with MiXCR, one entry per CDR3 protein. The data hold 400,000 to 500,000 distinct CDR3 sequences, with under 25% observed a single time. Sequenced sample: peripheral blood. The origin of the receptors is a woman younger than 30 with stable Graves' hyperthyroidism.

This clonotype was counted a few times. V gene TRBV12-3 or TRBV12-4 combines with J gene TRBJ2-2; 11 nucleotides line up with TRBD1. J lost 4 bases, V lost 5 bases, and 3 bases had no gene match. The CDR3 has 15 amino acids. CDR3 DNA sequence: TGTGCCAGCAGTACCGGGACAGGGGGCACCGGGGAGCTGTTTTTT. It is translated as CASSTGTGGTGELFF.

This clonotype was observed at least ten times. V usage is TRBV20-1 and J usage is TRBJ2-7, with 10 bases identical to TRBD2. Germline V CDR1 and CDR2: DFQATT, SNEGSKA (reference sequence). CDR3 length equals 15 residues. Germline trimming cut 2 bases from V and 5 bases from J; bases unmatched to any gene: 9. The CDR3 sequence: CSARTLAGALHEQYF. CDR3 DNA sequence: TGCAGTGCTAGAACTCTAGCGGGAGCCCTCCACGAGCAGTACTTC.

The gene calls are TRBV6-1 and TRBJ1-2, with D hard to call. The CDR3 runs to 12 residues. The germline V gene encodes CDR1 MNHNS and CDR2 SASEGT. Trimming took off 11 bases at V and 4 bases at J, with 14 bases between the two ends. CDR3 amino acids: CAAGEGPYGYTF. DNA for the CDR3: TGTGCCGCCGGGGAGGGCCCCTATGGCTACACCTTC.

This chain uses TRBV2 with TRBJ1-1; 8 positions match TRBD1. The CDR3 totals 19 residues. Germline CDR1 SNHLY, CDR2 FYNNEI. J lost 4 bases, V lost 4 bases, and 20 bases had no gene match. CDR3 nucleotides: TGTGCCAGCAGTGCCTCACTGACCACAAACCAGGGGGCGCGCACTGAAGCTTTCTTT. It is translated as CASSASLTTNQGARTEAFF.

This clonotype was seen at least ten times. Mismatch with germline at one junction end may stem from a read error. The V call is TRBV7-7, the J call TRBJ2-2; 9 bases map to TRBD2. The CDR3 covers 16 residues. Germline loops: CDR1 SSHAT, CDR2 FNYEAQ (reference sequence). CDR3 region: CASSFLAGESPGELFF. CDR3 DNA: TGTGCTAGCAGCTTTTTAGCGGGAGAATCCCCCGGGGAGCTGTTTTTT.

The sample holds many counts of this clonotype. The rearrangement joins TRBV6-2 or TRBV6-3 to TRBJ2-2; no firm D call. Germline assignment: CDR1 MNHEY and CDR2 SVGEGT. The germline V and J ends were trimmed by 1 base and 2 bases, with 5 bases remaining between them. The CDR3 contains 14 residues. In DNA form, the CDR3 reads TGTGCCAGCAGTTACTGGCATAACACCGGGGAGCTGTTTTTT. This codes for CASSYWHNTGELFF.

This clonotype was counted ten times or more. V is TRBV24-1 and J is TRBJ1-6; unclear D gene. The V gene lost 7 bases and the J gene lost 5 bases, with 8 bases spanning the gap. Germline V gives CDR1 KGHDR, CDR2 SFDVKD. This CDR3 has 13 amino acids. The CDR3 region is CATRQKDNSPLHF. The CDR3 DNA follows: TGTGCCACCAGACAGAAAGATAATTCACCCCTCCACTTT.

This chain connects TRBV30 to TRBJ2-2, with a possible D match to TRBD2 (5 bases). CDR1 and CDR2 from the germline V gene are GTSNPN and SVGIG (reference sequence). The CDR3 is 14 amino acids. The V gene lost 3 bases and the J gene lost 7 bases, with 15 bases spanning the gap. The CDR3 nucleotides read TGTGCCTGGAGGCCCCTGGGGAGAGACGGGGAGCTGTTTTTT. Amino acids: CAWRPLGRDGELFF.

This chain joins TRBV11-2 and TRBJ2-5, with 7 bases matching TRBD2. The V gene's germline CDR1 is SGHAT and CDR2 FQNNGV. The CDR3 has 15 amino acids. After removal of 4 bases from V and 4 bases from J, the junction contained 9 bases not matched to a gene. CDR3 sequence: CASSSEPGRGETQYF. CDR3 coding DNA: TGTGCCAGCAGCTCCGAACCGGGGAGGGGAGAGACCCAGTACTTC.

This clonotype was counted ten times or more. The J gene is TRBJ1-1, the V gene TRBV19; tentatively, D is TRBD1 (5 bases). CDR1 is LNHDA, CDR2 SQIVND, per germline (reference sequence). The CDR3 consists of 13 residues. Deletions cut 11 bases from V and 3 bases from J, with 16 bases between. CDR3 nucleotide sequence: TGTGCCGTTAGGGACCAGAGGGACACTGAAGCTTTCTTT. Amino acid sequence: CAVRDQRDTEAFF.

This clonotype was seen repeatedly, ten times or more. This chain joins TRBV11-2 and TRBJ1-2; a weak D match, TRBD1 (6 bases). Trimming took 2 bases from V and 4 from J, leaving 17 bases between them. CDR1 is SGHAT and CDR2 is FQNNGV in the germline V gene. This CDR3 is built from 16 residues. The CDR3, as DNA: TGTGCCAGCAGCTTAAACCGGGCAGGGGTAGGCTATGGCTACACCTTC. Translating gives CASSLNRAGVGYGYTF.

The chain has TRBV2 and TRBJ2-5, with D tentatively TRBD1 (5 bases). The CDR3 runs to 16 residues. Germline V lookup: CDR1 SNHLY, CDR2 FYNNEI. Trimming pared 6 bases from V and 1 base from J, leaving 18 bases between. The CDR3 DNA is TGTGCCAGCAGCCTTGTCCCGACAGACATCCAAGAGACCCAGTACTTC. As protein: CASSLVPTDIQETQYF.

The sample holds many counts of this clonotype. V gene TRBV27 combines with J gene TRBJ2-7; TRBD2 might be the D (6 bases). V gave up 8 bases and J gave up 3 bases, with 17 bases separating them. The CDR3 spans 14 residues. Germline values: CDR1 MNHEY, CDR2 SMNVEV (reference sequence). CDR3 region: CASRRPGANYEQYF. CDR3 in DNA: TGTGCCAGCCGGCGACCGGGAGCCAACTACGAGCAGTACTTC.

This clonotype was observed at least ten times. The J gene is TRBJ2-5, the V gene TRBV12-3 or TRBV12-4; D may be TRBD1 (6 bases). The CDR3 totals 15 residues. Trimming removed 7 bases from V and 3 bases from J, with 18 bases in between. CDR3 sequence: CASMGAGPWEETQYF. CDR3 nucleotide sequence: TGTGCCAGCATGGGGGCAGGGCCATGGGAAGAGACCCAGTACTTC.

With regard to this clonotype: The CDR3 end shows no conserved phenylalanine or tryptophan, and so a read error is likely. The chain uses TRBV12-3 or TRBV12-4 and TRBJ1-1; no definite D call. Trimming shortened V by 6 bases and J by 0 bases, and 11 bases separated the two germline ends. The CDR3 extends over 14 amino acids. The CDR3 here is CASSEDGLNTEAFV. The CDR3 bases are TGTGCCAGCAGCGAAGACGGGTTGAACACTGAAGCTTTCGTT.

This clonotype came up many times. J is TRBJ2-5 and V is TRBV20-1; 11 bases map to TRBD2. The ends lost 3 bases at V and 1 base at J; junction bases unmatched: 4. Germline V gene sequence: CDR1 DFQATT, CDR2 SNEGSKA (reference sequence). The CDR3 has 15 amino acids. CDR3 nucleotides: TGCAGTGCTAGGCGACTAGCGGGATCCCAAGAGACCCAGTACTTC. It yields the protein CSARRLAGSQETQYF.

Many counts were recorded for this clonotype. V is TRBV20-1 and J is TRBJ2-7; weak D call: TRBD2 (5 bases). The CDR3 has 16 amino acids. V lost 1 base to trimming and J lost 2 bases, with 18 bases between them. The V gene's germline CDR1 is DFQATT and CDR2 SNEGSKA (reference sequence). For the CDR3, the DNA is TGCAGTGCTAGAGGCCCGGCGGGCGATAAAACCTACGAGCAGTACTTC. Protein: CSARGPAGDKTYEQYF.

At least ten counts were recorded for this clonotype. The rearrangement uses TRBV27 and TRBJ1-5; no reliable D call. The CDR3 totals 15 residues. With 0 bases removed from V and 2 bases from J, the gap between germline ends came to 8 bases. Germline V lookup: CDR1 MNHEY, CDR2 SMNVEV (reference sequence). CDR3 nucleotides: TGTGCCAGCAGTTTATCAGGGTCAGGCAATCAGCCCCAGCATTTT. Translation gives CASSLSGSGNQPQHF.

In its sample, this clonotype was seen many times. The V call is TRBV7-9, the J call TRBJ2-6; D may be TRBD1 or TRBD2 (6 bases each). Per germline, CDR1 SEHNR and CDR2 FQNEAQ (reference sequence). This CDR3 region has 15 residues. V was trimmed by 5 bases and J by 3 bases, leaving 11 bases between them. CDR3 coding DNA: TGTGCCAGCAGCCCGGGGGCAATTGGGGCCAACGTCCTGACTTTC. It encodes CASSPGAIGANVLTF.

V and J are TRBV4-1 and TRBJ2-7; TRBD2 aligns across 7 bases. This CDR3 is 16 amino acids long. V gave up 1 base and J gave up 1 base; unmatched junction bases: 7. Per the germline V gene, CDR1 is MGHRA and CDR2 is YSYEKL. The CDR3 sequence: CASSQGVLAESYEQYF. The CDR3 region has the DNA TGCGCCAGCAGCCAAGGGGTTCTAGCGGAATCCTACGAGCAGTACTTC.

CDR3 nucleotides: TGTGCCTGGAGTGCCTACAACCAGGGCTCTGGAAACACCATATATTTT. Translated: CAWSAYNQGSGNTIYF. The chain links TRBV30 to TRBJ1-3; TRBD1 is a possible D gene (5 bases). Germline CDR1 GTSNPN, CDR2 SVGIG (reference sequence). V lost 1 base to trimming and J lost 0 bases, with 13 bases between them. This CDR3 region has 16 residues.

Ten or more counts support this clonotype. V and J are TRBV20-1 and TRBJ1-1; TRBD1 matches at 8 bases. Trimming at V came to 8 bases and at J to 5 bases, leaving 10 bases not matched to a gene. Looked up from germline, CDR1 is DFQATT and CDR2 is SNEGSKA (reference sequence). CDR3 length: 13 residues. The CDR3 here is CSPGGQGGTEAFF. In DNA, the CDR3 is TGCAGTCCTGGAGGACAGGGAGGGACTGAAGCTTTCTTT.

This clonotype has at least ten counts. This sequence joins TRBV9 and TRBJ1-6; D is unclear. This CDR3 region has 13 residues. Trimming stripped 2 bases from V and 7 bases from J, with 7 bases between. Looked up from germline, CDR1 is SGDLS and CDR2 is YYNGEE. The CDR3 spells CASSVSENSPLHF. The CDR3 nucleotides read TGTGCCAGCAGCGTCTCAGAGAATTCACCCCTCCACTTT.

The genes are TRBV20-1 and TRBJ1-1; D may be TRBD1 (5 bases). V lost 0 bases, J lost 4 bases, and 12 bases lay in between. CDR3 size: 14 residues. CDR1 DFQATT and CDR2 SNEGSKA come from the germline V gene (reference sequence). CDR3 DNA: TGCAGTGCTAGAGAACCGGGGGTCGGCACTGAAGCTTTCTTT. It yields the protein CSAREPGVGTEAFF.

This chain connects TRBV20-1 to TRBJ2-4, with no clear D. CDR3 length: 12 residues. Germline V gives CDR1 DFQATT, CDR2 SNEGSKA (reference sequence). With 4 bases removed from V and 12 bases from J, the gap between germline ends came to 16 bases. CDR3 in amino acids: CSAIREGSTQYF. The CDR3 bases are TGCAGTGCTATCCGAGAAGGTAGCACTCAGTACTTC.

This clonotype was seen repeatedly, ten times or more. This chain connects TRBV25-1 to TRBJ2-5; D may be TRBD1 (6 bases). This CDR3 region has 15 residues. Per germline, CDR1 MGHDK and CDR2 SYGVNS. Trimming removed 8 bases at V and 5 bases at J, with 21 bases between. Here the CDR3 DNA reads TGTGCCAGCTCCGGGACACCAACCACCTTCGAGACCCAGTACTTC. Protein sequence: CASSGTPTTFETQYF.

This clonotype was seen at least ten times. The CDR3 region has the DNA TGTGCCAGCAGCCCGGACTTTTTCGGCGGGAGTTCACCCCTCCACTTT. Protein product: CASSPDFFGGSSPLHF. This chain joins TRBV12-3 or TRBV12-4 and TRBJ1-6; D is ambiguous. Between the trimmed V and J ends, which lost 6 bases and 9 bases, there was a span of 21 bases. CDR3 size: 16 residues.

This clonotype was counted ten times or more. The CDR3 loop reads CASSIRWLADEQYF. As DNA, the CDR3 is TGTGCCAGTAGTATTCGGTGGCTAGCCGACGAGCAGTACTTC. The chain is built from TRBV19 and TRBJ2-7, with TRBD2 as a possible D gene (5 bases). Trimming shortened V by 3 bases and J by 5 bases, and 14 bases separated the two germline ends. CDR1 and CDR2 from the germline V gene are LNHDA and SQIVND (reference sequence). The CDR3 runs 14 residues. The complete variable domain, with remaining parts taken from reference TRBV19 and TRBJ2-7, reads DGGITQSPKYLFRKEGQNVTLSCEQNLNHDAMYWYRQDPGQGLRLIYYSQIVNDFQKGDIAEGYSVSREKKESFPLTVTSAQKNPTAFYLCASSIRWLADEQYFGPGTRLTVT.